This T cell receptor (beta chain) was captured by sequencing in a study of blood T cell repertoires in COVID-19. Study background: From the United States, Italy and Spain came samples of acute and convalescent COVID-19. From T cells, B-cell-depleted T cells, or PBMCs came the material, which was cDNA or gDNA.

The repertoire was sequenced with immunoSEQ multiplex PCR; TCRdb's copy has only in-frame clones and lacks some. Of 250,000 or so clones listed, 80% to 90% were seen once; the top ten hold about 4.4%. The CDR3 is 14 residues long. Germline loops: CDR1 SGHRS, CDR2 YFSETQ. Losses at the gene ends were 2 bases for V and 7 bases for J; bases not matched to a gene: 5. Material: peripheral blood. The chain has TRBV5-1 and TRBJ2-2, with 7 bases aligning to TRBD1. The TCR originated in a woman in her seventies with acute or convalescent COVID-19. CDR3 nucleotide sequence: TGCGCCAGCAGCTTTGGACAGGACAGCGGGGAGCTGTTTTTT. Its translation: CASSFGQDSGELFF.